The 12 T cell receptor beta chains reported below all come from one sample, sequenced in a study of T cell responses to AZD1222 COVID-19 vaccine. Sequencing was performed with immunoSEQ multiplex PCR; in TCRdb, only in-frame clones are kept and a portion is missing. Of 100,000 to 150,000 clones listed, approximately 91% were seen once; the top ten hold 1% to 1.4%. Sample: peripheral blood, taken 28 days after the second AZD1222 dose. All receptors derive from an adult who received the AZD1222 COVID-19 vaccine.

V gene TRBV7-3 combines with J gene TRBJ1-2; possibly TRBD1 for D (6 bases). Trimming removed 6 bases from V and 6 bases from J, with 14 bases in between. The germline V gene has CDR1 SGHTA and CDR2 FQGTGA. CDR3 length: 13 amino acids. DNA of the CDR3: TGTGCCAGCAGTCCAACAGGGTCGGATGGCTACACCTTC. This codes for CASSPTGSDGYTF.

This clone turned up a few times. The V gene is TRBV11-3, the J gene TRBJ2-2; 9 bases agree with TRBD1. This CDR3 is 18 amino acids long. Germline loops: CDR1 SGHNT, CDR2 YENEEA. With 3 bases clipped from V and 3 bases from J, the junction kept 11 bases outside the gene matches. CDR3 region: CASSFRDRVLSYTGELFF. DNA for the CDR3: TGTGCCAGCAGCTTCCGGGACAGGGTTTTGTCATACACCGGGGAGCTGTTTTTT.

V gene TRBV7-8 combines with J gene TRBJ1-1, with D possibly TRBD1 on 5 matching bases. Trimming took 5 bases from V and 10 from J, leaving 23 bases between them. Germline lookup yields CDR1 SGHVS and CDR2 FQNEAQ. The CDR3 loop spans 15 amino acids. The CDR3 loop reads CASSLYRTGDSVAFF. In DNA, the CDR3 is TGTGCCAGCAGCCTGTACCGGACGGGGGATTCCGTAGCTTTCTTT.

The genes are TRBV30 and TRBJ1-3; D gene unclear. V was pared by 5 bases and J by 0 bases, with 8 bases between. The CDR3 has 13 amino acids. The germline V gene encodes CDR1 GTSNPN and CDR2 SVGIG (reference sequence). DNA of the CDR3: TGTGCCTGGCAAAGCTACTCTGGAAACACCATATATTTT. Amino acids: CAWQSYSGNTIYF.

The rearrangement uses TRBV30 and TRBJ2-5; no clear D gene. There are 12 residues in the CDR3. Deletions cut 2 bases from V and 5 bases from J, with 9 bases between. Germline CDR1 is GTSNPN and CDR2 is SVGIG (reference sequence). In DNA, the CDR3 is TGTGCCTGGAGTAGGGATCGCGAGACCCAGTACTTC. Translated: CAWSRDRETQYF.

V usage is TRBV5-1 and J usage is TRBJ1-3; perhaps TRBD1 as D (5 bases). This CDR3 contains 15 residues. The V gene lost 4 bases and the J gene lost 4 bases, with 15 bases spanning the gap. The germline gives CDR1 SGHRS, CDR2 YFSETQ. CDR3 protein: CASSNSGLTGNTIYF. CDR3 coding DNA: TGCGCCAGCAGCAACTCAGGGCTAACCGGAAACACCATATATTTT. The entire variable domain, with the rest obtained from reference TRBV5-1 and TRBJ1-3, is as follows: KAGVTQTPRYLIKTRGQQVTLSCSPISGHRSVSWYQQTPGQGLQFLFEYFSETQRNKGNFPGRFSGRQFSNSRSEMNVSTLELGDSALYLCASSNSGLTGNTIYFGEGSWLTVV.

V gene TRBV4-2 combines with J gene TRBJ2-3; D unresolved. Germline CDR1 and CDR2: LGHNA and YNFKEQ. The V end was cut by 0 bases, the J end by 4 bases, with 17 bases between. The CDR3 has 17 residues. CDR3 coding DNA: TGTGCCAGCAGCCAAGAAGGCCGGAAGGGCCCGGCAGATACGCAGTATTTT. This codes for CASSQEGRKGPADTQYF.

The chain has TRBV30 and TRBJ1-2; D is uncertain. From germline, CDR1 is GTSNPN and CDR2 SVGIG (reference sequence). Trimming cost V 4 bases and J 0 bases, with 15 bases left between them. CDR3 length equals 15 residues. As DNA, the CDR3 is TGTGCCTGGAACCCCCCTCGGATATCTAACTATGGCTACACCTTC. Translation gives CAWNPPRISNYGYTF.

This chain connects TRBV9 to TRBJ1-1, with D maybe TRBD1 (5 bases). Between the trimmed V and J ends, which lost 4 bases and 4 bases, there was a span of 14 bases. The germline V gene has CDR1 SGDLS and CDR2 YYNGEE. This CDR3 comprises 14 residues. The DNA of the CDR3 is TGTGCCAGCAGCCTGGTGACAGTTGTCACTGAAGCTTTCTTT. Residues: CASSLVTVVTEAFF.

This chain uses TRBV11-1 with TRBJ1-1; D is undetermined. Looked up from germline, CDR1 is SGHAT and CDR2 is FQDESV (reference sequence). V dropped 0 bases and J dropped 3 bases, with 11 bases sitting between them. This CDR3 has 15 residues. CDR3 residues: CASSLARGSYTEAFF. The CDR3 DNA sequence: TGTGCCAGCAGCTTAGCGCGAGGCAGCTACACTGAAGCTTTCTTT.

The rearrangement uses TRBV9 and TRBJ1-3; D is unclear. Per germline, CDR1 SGDLS and CDR2 YYNGEE. This CDR3 contains 15 residues. Trimming removed 6 bases at V and 2 bases at J, with 15 bases between. The CDR3 DNA follows: TGTGCCAGCAACCAAGACGGTGGGGCTGGAAACACCATATATTTT. Amino acids: CASNQDGGAGNTIYF.

The chain is built from TRBV4-2 and TRBJ1-2; the D is unclear. V lost 0 bases, J lost 3 bases, and 11 bases lay in between. Germline loops: CDR1 LGHNA, CDR2 YNFKEQ. The CDR3 loop spans 15 amino acids. CDR3 nucleotide sequence: TGTGCCAGCAGCCAAGATGTTTCGAGGTACTATGGCTACACCTTC. As protein: CASSQDVSRYYGYTF.